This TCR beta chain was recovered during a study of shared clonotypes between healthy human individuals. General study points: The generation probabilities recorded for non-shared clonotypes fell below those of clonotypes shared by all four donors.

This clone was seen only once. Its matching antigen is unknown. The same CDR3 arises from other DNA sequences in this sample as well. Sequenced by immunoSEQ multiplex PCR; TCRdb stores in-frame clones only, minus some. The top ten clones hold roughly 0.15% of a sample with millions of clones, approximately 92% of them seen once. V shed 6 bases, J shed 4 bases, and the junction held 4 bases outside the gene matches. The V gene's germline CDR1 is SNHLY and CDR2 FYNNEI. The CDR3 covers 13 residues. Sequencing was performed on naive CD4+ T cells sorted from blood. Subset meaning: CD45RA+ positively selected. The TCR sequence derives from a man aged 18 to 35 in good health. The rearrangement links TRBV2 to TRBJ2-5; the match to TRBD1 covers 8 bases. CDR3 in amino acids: CASSGQGPETQYF. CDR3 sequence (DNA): TGTGCCAGCAGCGGACAGGGCCCAGAGACCCAGTACTTC.